This TCR beta chain was recovered during a study of T cell responses to AZD1222 COVID-19 vaccine. Findings and limits, study-wide: Per reports, nearly half of all spike-specific TCRs target regions that are unmutated in variants. Most donors were white British and more were female, and clonal diversity was possibly underestimated.

The J segment lost 5 bases and the V segment lost 4 bases, leaving 8 bases of the junction unmatched. The CDR3 loop spans 15 amino acids. Germline loops: CDR1 SGHAT, CDR2 FQNNGV. About this clone itself: Its antigen remains unknown.

TCRdb's copy holds only in-frame clones and misses some; the assay was immunoSEQ multiplex PCR. The repertoire includes 100,000 to 150,000 clones, around 84% of them detected once, and roughly 12% sits in the top ten. Material: peripheral blood, obtained on day 0 of AZD1222 vaccination. The sequence was obtained from an adult in good health. The rearrangement uses TRBV11-2 and TRBJ2-1; TRBD2 agrees at 7 bases. Here the CDR3 DNA reads TGTGCCAGCAGCTCCCGTTCAGCGGGAAACAATGAGCAGTTCTTC. Amino acids: CASSSRSAGNNEQFF. The full variable domain, its missing parts supplied by reference TRBV11-2 and TRBJ2-1, is EAGVAQSPRYKIIEKRQSVAFWCNPISGHATLYWYQQILGQGPKLLIQFQNNGVVDDSQLPKDRFSAERLKGVDSTLKIQPAKLEDSAVYLCASSSRSAGNNEQFFGPGTRLTVL.